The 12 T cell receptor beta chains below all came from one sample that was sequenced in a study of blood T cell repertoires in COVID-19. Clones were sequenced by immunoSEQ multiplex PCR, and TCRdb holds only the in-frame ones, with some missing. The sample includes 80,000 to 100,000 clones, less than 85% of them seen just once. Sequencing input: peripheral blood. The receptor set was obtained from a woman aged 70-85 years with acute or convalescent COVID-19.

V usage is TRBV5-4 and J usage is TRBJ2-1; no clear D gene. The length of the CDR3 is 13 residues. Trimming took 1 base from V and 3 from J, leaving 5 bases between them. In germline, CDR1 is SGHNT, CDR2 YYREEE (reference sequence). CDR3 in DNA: TGTGCCAGCAGCTTGACTAACTACAATGAGCAGTTCTTC. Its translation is CASSLTNYNEQFF.

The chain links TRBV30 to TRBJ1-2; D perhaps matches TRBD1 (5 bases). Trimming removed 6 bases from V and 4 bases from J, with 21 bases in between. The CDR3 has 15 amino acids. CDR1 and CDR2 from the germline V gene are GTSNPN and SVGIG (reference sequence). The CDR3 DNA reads TGTGCCTGCTTGACAGCCTATACGAACTTCTATGGCTACACCTTC. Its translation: CACLTAYTNFYGYTF.

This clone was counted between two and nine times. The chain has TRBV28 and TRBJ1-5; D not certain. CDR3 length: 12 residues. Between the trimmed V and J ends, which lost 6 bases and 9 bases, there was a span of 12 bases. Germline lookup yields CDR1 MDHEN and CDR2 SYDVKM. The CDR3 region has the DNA TGTGCCAGCAGAATTGACATGAGGCCCCAGCATTTT. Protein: CASRIDMRPQHF.

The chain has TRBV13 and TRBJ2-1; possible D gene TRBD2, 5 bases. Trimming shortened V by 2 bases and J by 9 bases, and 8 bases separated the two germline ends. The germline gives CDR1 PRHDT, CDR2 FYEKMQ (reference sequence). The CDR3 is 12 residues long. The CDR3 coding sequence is TGTGCCAGCAGCTTATATCGGGGTGAGCAGTTCTTC. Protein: CASSLYRGEQFF.

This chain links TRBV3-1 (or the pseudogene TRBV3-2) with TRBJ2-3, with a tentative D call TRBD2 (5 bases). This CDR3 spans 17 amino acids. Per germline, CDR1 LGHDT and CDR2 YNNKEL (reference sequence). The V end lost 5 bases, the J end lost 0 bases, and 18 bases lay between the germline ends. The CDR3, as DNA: TGTGCCAGCAGCACCAAGACCCTAGCACAAAGCACAGATACGCAGTATTTT. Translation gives CASSTKTLAQSTDTQYF.

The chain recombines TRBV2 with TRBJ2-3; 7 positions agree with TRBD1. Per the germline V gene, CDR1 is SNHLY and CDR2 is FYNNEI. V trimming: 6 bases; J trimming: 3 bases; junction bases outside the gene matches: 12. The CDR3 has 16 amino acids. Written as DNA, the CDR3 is TGTGCCAGCAGCGATCTACAGGGGTACGGGACAGATACGCAGTATTTT. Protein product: CASSDLQGYGTDTQYF.

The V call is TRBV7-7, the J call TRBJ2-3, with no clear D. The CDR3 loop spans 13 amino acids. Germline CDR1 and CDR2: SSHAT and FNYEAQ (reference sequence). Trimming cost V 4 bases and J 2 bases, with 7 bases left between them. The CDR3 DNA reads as TGTGCCAGCAGCTCCACTGTCACAGATACGCAGTATTTT. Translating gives CASSSTVTDTQYF.

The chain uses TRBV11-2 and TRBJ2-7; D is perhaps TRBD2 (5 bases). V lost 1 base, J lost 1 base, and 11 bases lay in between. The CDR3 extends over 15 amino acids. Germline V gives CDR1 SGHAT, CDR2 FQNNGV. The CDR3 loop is CASSLADSRSYEQYF. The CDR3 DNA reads TGTGCCAGCAGCTTAGCGGACTCAAGGTCCTACGAGCAGTACTTC.

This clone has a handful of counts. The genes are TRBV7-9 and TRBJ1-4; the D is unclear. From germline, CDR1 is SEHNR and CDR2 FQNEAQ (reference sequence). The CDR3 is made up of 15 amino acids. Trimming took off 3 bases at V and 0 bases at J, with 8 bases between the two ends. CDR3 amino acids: CASSFPSTTNEKLFF. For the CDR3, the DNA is TGTGCCAGCAGCTTCCCCTCTACAACTAATGAAAAACTGTTTTTT.

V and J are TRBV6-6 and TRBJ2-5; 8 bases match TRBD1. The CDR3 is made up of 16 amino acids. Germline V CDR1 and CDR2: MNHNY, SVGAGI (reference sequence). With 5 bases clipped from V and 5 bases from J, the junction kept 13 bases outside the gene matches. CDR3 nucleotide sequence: TGTGCCAGCAGTCCAAGGAATCAGGGGGCGGGTGAGACCCAGTACTTC. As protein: CASSPRNQGAGETQYF.

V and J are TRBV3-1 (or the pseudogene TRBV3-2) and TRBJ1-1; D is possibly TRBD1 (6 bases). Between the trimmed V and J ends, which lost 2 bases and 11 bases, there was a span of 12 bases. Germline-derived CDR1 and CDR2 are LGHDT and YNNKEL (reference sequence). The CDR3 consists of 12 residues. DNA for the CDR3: TGTGCCAGCAGCCAACCCCCCCAGGGGGCTTTCTTT. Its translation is CASSQPPQGAFF.

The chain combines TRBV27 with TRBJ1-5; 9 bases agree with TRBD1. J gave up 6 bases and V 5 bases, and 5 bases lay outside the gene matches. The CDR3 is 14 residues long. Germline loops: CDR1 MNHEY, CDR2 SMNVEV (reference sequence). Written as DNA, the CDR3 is TGTGCCAGCAGTCACAGGGGGCCCCCTCAGCCCCAGCATTTT. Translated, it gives CASSHRGPPQPQHF.